Described below is a single T cell receptor (beta chain) sequence and its context. The antigen remains unidentified. The CDR3 totals 16 residues. Trimming took 5 bases from V and 0 from J, leaving 16 bases between them. Per germline, CDR1 SNHLY and CDR2 FYNNEI. Alongside CTLA-4 blockade with ipilimumab, patients with chemo-refractory metastatic non-small-cell lung cancer received focal radiation. This entry comes from a study of radiotherapy plus CTLA-4 blockade in lung cancer. Study in general: Among patients, roughly 17% showed objective responses, and approximately 31% had disease control.

Here immunoSEQ multiplex PCR was the method, and the copy in TCRdb shows in-frame clones only, minus some. The data hold 95,000 to 150,000 clones, with over 80% observed a single time. General study findings and limits: Blood-borne expansion of tumor-derived TCR clones followed radiotherapy plus ipilimumab.

The source material was peripheral blood, sampled from a patient treated with radiotherapy plus ipilimumab. The rearrangement uses TRBV2 and TRBJ1-2; the D gene is possibly TRBD1 (6 bases). This clonotype was obtained from a human donor with non-small cell lung cancer that progressed on radiotherapy plus ipilimumab. The CDR3 loop is CASSPAGGRTNYGYTF. The CDR3 DNA reads TGTGCCAGCAGTCCGGCGGGGGGGCGGACTAACTATGGCTACACCTTC.